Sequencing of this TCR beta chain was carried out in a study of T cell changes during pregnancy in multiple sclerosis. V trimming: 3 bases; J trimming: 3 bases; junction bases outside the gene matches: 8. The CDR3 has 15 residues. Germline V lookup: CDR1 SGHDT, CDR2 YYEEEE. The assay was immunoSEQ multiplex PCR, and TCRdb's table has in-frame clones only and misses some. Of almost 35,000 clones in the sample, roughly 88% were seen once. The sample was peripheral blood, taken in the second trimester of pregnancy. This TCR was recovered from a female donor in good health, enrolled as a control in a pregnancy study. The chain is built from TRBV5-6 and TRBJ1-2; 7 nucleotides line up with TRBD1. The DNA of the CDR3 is TGTGCCAGCAGCTGGTTGGGACAGACTGACTATGGCTACACCTTC. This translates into CASSWLGQTDYGYTF.